This T cell receptor beta chain was obtained from a study of cytomegalovirus exposure and HLA in healthy donors. Primers: 60 Vbeta forward and 13 Jbeta reverse. This table comes from immunoSEQ multiplex PCR, and its TCRdb copy is limited to in-frame clones, with some not included. Counted here are over 120,000 clones, over 65% occurring once; the ten biggest clones make up roughly 2.9%. V dropped 8 bases and J dropped 4 bases, with 17 bases sitting between them. The CDR3 contains 14 residues. From germline, CDR1 is MNHEY and CDR2 SMNVEV (reference sequence). This clone is a singleton in its sample. The rearrangement links TRBV27 to TRBJ2-5, with D possibly matching TRBD1 (5 bases). The receptor was isolated from a female donor in good health and CMV-seronegative. Specimen: PBMCs. As DNA, the CDR3 is TGTGCCAGCGCTTTTCAGGGTAGAGGAGAGACCCAGTACTTC. This sequence encodes CASAFQGRGETQYF.